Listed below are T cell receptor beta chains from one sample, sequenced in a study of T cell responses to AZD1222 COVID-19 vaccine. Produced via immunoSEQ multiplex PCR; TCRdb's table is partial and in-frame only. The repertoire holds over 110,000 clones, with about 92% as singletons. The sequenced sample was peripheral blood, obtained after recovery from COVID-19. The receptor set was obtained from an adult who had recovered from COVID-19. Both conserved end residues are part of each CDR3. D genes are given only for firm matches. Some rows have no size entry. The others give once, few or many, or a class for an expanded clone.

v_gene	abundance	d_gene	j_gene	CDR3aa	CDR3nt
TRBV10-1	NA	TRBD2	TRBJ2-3	CASSETSVGSTDTQYF	TGCGCCAGCAGTGAGACTAGCGTGGGGAGCACAGATACGCAGTATTTT
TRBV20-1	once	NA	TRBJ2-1	CSARVGAQFF	TGCAGTGCTAGAGTAGGGGCCCAGTTCTTC
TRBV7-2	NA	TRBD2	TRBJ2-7	CASSSTRLAEQYF	TGTGCCAGCAGCTCTACCCGACTAGCCGAGCAGTACTTC
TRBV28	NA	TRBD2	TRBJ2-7	CASRGAGGLEYF	TGTGCCAGCAGGGGAGCGGGAGGGCTCGAGTACTTC
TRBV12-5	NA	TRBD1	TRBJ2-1	CASAGDRPSYNEQFF	TGTGCTAGTGCCGGGGACAGGCCGTCCTACAATGAGCAGTTCTTC
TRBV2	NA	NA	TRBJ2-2	CASRDGHTGELFF	TGTGCCAGCAGGGACGGACACACCGGGGAGCTGTTTTTT
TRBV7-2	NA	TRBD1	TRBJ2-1	CASSLEGTGVNEQFF	TGTGCCAGCAGCTTAGAGGGTACAGGGGTCAATGAGCAGTTCTTC
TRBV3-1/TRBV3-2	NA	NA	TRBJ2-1	CASSQIPSGSYNEQFF	TGTGCCAGCAGCCAGATTCCATCAGGGTCTTACAATGAGCAGTTCTTC
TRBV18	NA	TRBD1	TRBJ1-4	CASSQGRGPEKLFF	TGTGCCAGCTCCCAGGGTAGGGGGCCTGAAAAACTGTTTTTT
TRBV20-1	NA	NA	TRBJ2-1	CSASGRSGPYNEQFF	TGCAGTGCTAGTGGGCGAAGCGGTCCCTACAATGAGCAGTTCTTC
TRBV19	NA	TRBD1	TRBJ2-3	CASSSPPGTGPDTQYF	TGTGCCAGTAGTTCCCCCCCCGGGACAGGGCCAGATACGCAGTATTTT
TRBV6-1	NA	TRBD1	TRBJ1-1	CASSGAGQGSRWNTEAFF	TGTGCCAGCAGTGGGGCCGGACAGGGGAGTCGATGGAACACTGAAGCTTTCTTT
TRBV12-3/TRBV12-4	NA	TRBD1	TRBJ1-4	CASSRGQGEKLFF	TGTGCCAGCAGTCGCGGACAGGGTGAAAAACTGTTTTTT
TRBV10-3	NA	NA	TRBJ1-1	CAIRAGQPNTEAFF	TGTGCCATCAGAGCGGGACAACCGAACACTGAAGCTTTCTTT
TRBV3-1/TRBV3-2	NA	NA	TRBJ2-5	CASSQIRDSETQYF	TGTGCCAGCAGCCAAATAAGGGACTCGGAGACCCAGTACTTC
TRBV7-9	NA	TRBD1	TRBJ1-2	CASSSRLRTGFYGYTF	TGTGCCAGCAGCAGCCGCCTAAGGACAGGCTTCTATGGCTACACCTTC
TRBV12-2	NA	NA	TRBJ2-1	CASRLWDYHYSRFF	TGTGCAAGTCGCTTATGGGACTACCATTACTCGCGGTTCTTC
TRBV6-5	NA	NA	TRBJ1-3	CASSFNRPSSGNTIYF	TGTGCCAGCAGTTTTAACAGACCTAGCTCTGGAAACACCATATATTTT
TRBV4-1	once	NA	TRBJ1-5	CASSQGPGNQPQHF	TGCGCCAGCAGCCAAGGGCCGGGGAATCAGCCCCAGCATTTT